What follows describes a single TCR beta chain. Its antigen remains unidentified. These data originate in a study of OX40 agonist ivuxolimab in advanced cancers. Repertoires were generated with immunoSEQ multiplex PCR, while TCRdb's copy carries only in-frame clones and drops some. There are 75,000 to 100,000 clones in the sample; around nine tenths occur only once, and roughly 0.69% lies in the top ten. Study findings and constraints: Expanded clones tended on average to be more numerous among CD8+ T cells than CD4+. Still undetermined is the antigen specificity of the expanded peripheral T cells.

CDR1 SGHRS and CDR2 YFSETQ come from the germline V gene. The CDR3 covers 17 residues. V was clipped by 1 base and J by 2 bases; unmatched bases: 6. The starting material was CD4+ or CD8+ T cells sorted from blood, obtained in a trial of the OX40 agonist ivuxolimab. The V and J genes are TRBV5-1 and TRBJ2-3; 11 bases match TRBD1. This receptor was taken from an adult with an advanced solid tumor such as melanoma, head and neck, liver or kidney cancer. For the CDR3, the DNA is TGCGCCAGCAGCTTGAACCGGGACAGGGGGGCCACAGATACGCAGTATTTT. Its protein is CASSLNRDRGATDTQYF.